This T cell receptor beta chain emerged from a study of identical twins. Study-wide findings and caveats: Conclusions leaned on cross-sectional statistical analysis and did not track the same donors over time. Twins shared out-of-frame alpha sequences with excess low generation probability.

TCRdb re-called the 5' RACE reads with MiXCR, one entry per CDR3 protein. The sample carries more than 600,000 distinct CDR3 sequences, 18% recorded once. With 6 bases removed from V and 3 bases from J, the gap between germline ends came to 15 bases. Germline CDR1 ENHRY, CDR2 SYGVKD. CDR3 length equals 15 residues. Worth noting for this clonotype: Its antigen is still unknown.

Separately, the same data were catalogued under a study of T cells expressing NK-cell markers. From that paper: The use of an anti-gamma-delta TCR antibody, which was added in several experiments, restricted sorting to T cells expressing alpha-beta TCR.

The specimen was PBMCs. The rearrangement uses TRBV10-3 and TRBJ2-1; D is unresolved. This clonotype was sampled from a woman under 30 in good health. For the CDR3, the DNA is TGTGCCATCAGCTTCCCGGGTCAGGTCTACAATGAGCAGTTCTTC. This codes for CAISFPGQVYNEQFF.